The sample holds one count of the clone carrying this T cell receptor (beta chain). Its antigen is undetermined. The data were obtained in a study of cytotoxic CD8 clonotypes in ibrutinib-treated CLL. The length of the CDR3 is 17 residues. Trimming took 2 bases from V and 7 from J; bases not matched to a gene: 9. Germline V lookup: CDR1 MGHRA, CDR2 YSYEKL. Repertoires were generated with immunoSEQ multiplex PCR, while TCRdb's copy carries only in-frame clones and drops some. This sample carries approximately 74,000 clones, 80% of them seen once, and the ten largest clones take roughly 8%. Findings and caveats of the study: Public clonotypes, an uncommon group, contracted or remained stable on treatment.

The source is a human donor with chronic lymphocytic leukemia. Material: PBMCs, obtained at disease progression, from a patient treated with ibrutinib. The chain uses TRBV4-1 and TRBJ1-5, with 12 bases identical to TRBD1. CDR3: CASSQPTLGTGGQPQHF. For the CDR3, the DNA is TGCGCCAGCAGCCAACCTACCCTCGGGACAGGGGGCCAGCCCCAGCATTTT.